These 3 T cell receptor beta chains originate from one sample sequenced in a study of cytomegalovirus exposure and HLA in healthy donors (TCRdb year 2017). Library method: the immunoSEQ multiplex PCR assay. A mixture of 60 forward primers for TCR Vbeta segments and 13 reverse primers for TCR Jbeta segments was used in the multiplex PCR. In TCRdb, the immuneACCESS table is reduced to in-frame sequences with V and J assigned. These tables do not hold every clone; where another copy was compared, an unresolved V gene accounts for under half, and the others remain unexplained. For this sample there are some 120,000 clones; 80% to 90% appear just once. The top ten clones comprise around 3% of the sample. The sequencing input was PBMCs. The receptor set was obtained from a woman under 30 in good health and CMV-seropositive.

The J gene is TRBJ2-7, the V gene TRBV9, with D possibly matching TRBD2 (6 bases). The V gene lost 3 bases and the J gene lost 1 base, with 11 bases spanning the gap. The V gene's germline CDR1 is SGDLS and CDR2 YYNGEE. The CDR3 runs to 14 residues. The CDR3 protein is CASSDGGWSYEQYF. The CDR3 DNA reads as TGTGCCAGCAGCGACGGGGGATGGTCCTACGAGCAGTACTTC.

The V call is TRBV5-1, the J call TRBJ2-3, with a weak D call TRBD2 (6 bases). V was pared by 7 bases and J by 7 bases, with 25 bases between. The CDR3 is 16 amino acids. CDR1 and CDR2 from the germline V gene are SGHRS and YFSETQ. As DNA, the CDR3 is TGCGCCAGCGGACTCTCTGCGGGGTGGGAGATAAATACGCAGTATTTT. It codes for CASGLSAGWEINTQYF.

V usage is TRBV19 and J usage is TRBJ1-2; the D gene is possibly TRBD1 (6 bases). Trimming cost V 5 bases and J 10 bases, with 14 bases left between them. The CDR3 has 12 amino acids. Germline CDR1 is LNHDA and CDR2 is SQIVND (reference sequence). CDR3 nucleotides: TGTGCCAGTAGTTCACAGGGTGGTGACTACACCTTC. It specifies CASSSQGGDYTF.